A selection of T cell receptor beta chains follows, all from one sample in a study of shared clonotypes between healthy human individuals. Sequenced by immunoSEQ multiplex PCR; TCRdb stores in-frame clones only, minus some. The data contain about 2 million clones, 90% to 95% of them seen just once; the ten biggest clones take up about 0.13%. The sequencing sample was made of naive CD4+ T cells sorted from blood. The source of these receptors is a man aged 18 to 30 in good health. CDR3s include the opening cysteine and the closing phenylalanine or tryptophan.

cdr3_aa: CSVEYRDRSTGELFF
v_call: TRBV29-1
j_call: TRBJ2-2

cdr3_aa: CASSLPFGGGTQYF
v_call: TRBV7-9
j_call: TRBJ2-3

cdr3_aa: CASSLPGTDTQYF
v_call: TRBV5-1
j_call: TRBJ2-3

cdr3_aa: CASGGGEAFF
v_call: TRBV6-6
j_call: TRBJ1-1

cdr3_aa: CASSLYATNEKLFF
v_call: TRBV28
j_call: TRBJ1-4

cdr3_aa: CASSLAGAGRAEAFF
v_call: TRBV5-6
j_call: TRBJ1-1

cdr3_aa: CAISESSRDYGYTF
v_call: TRBV10-3
j_call: TRBJ1-2

cdr3_aa: CASSLRPNFLSKWGYTF
v_call: TRBV28
j_call: TRBJ1-2

cdr3_aa: CASNPIGTGSGYTF
v_call: TRBV19
j_call: TRBJ1-2

cdr3_aa: CASSLGRIKDTQYF
v_call: TRBV5-1
j_call: TRBJ2-3

cdr3_aa: CASSLGLAENTGELFF
v_call: TRBV4-2
j_call: TRBJ2-2

cdr3_aa: CASSQSPGMGNSPLHF
v_call: TRBV4-1
j_call: TRBJ1-6

cdr3_aa: CASSPQGQGISGYTF
v_call: TRBV7-2
j_call: TRBJ1-2

cdr3_aa: CASSLRRDEQFF
v_call: TRBV7-9
j_call: TRBJ2-1

cdr3_aa: CASSVVHEATGELFF
v_call: TRBV9
j_call: TRBJ2-2

cdr3_aa: CASSNSGMLAFF
v_call: TRBV27
j_call: TRBJ1-1

cdr3_aa: CASSRSSGNTIYF
v_call: TRBV6-5
j_call: TRBJ1-3

cdr3_aa: CASSETSGWSYEQYF
v_call: TRBV25-1
j_call: TRBJ2-7

cdr3_aa: CASRSKGDTSSYEQYF
v_call: TRBV5-1
j_call: TRBJ2-7

cdr3_aa: CASSASGQASSYEQYF
v_call: TRBV9
j_call: TRBJ2-7